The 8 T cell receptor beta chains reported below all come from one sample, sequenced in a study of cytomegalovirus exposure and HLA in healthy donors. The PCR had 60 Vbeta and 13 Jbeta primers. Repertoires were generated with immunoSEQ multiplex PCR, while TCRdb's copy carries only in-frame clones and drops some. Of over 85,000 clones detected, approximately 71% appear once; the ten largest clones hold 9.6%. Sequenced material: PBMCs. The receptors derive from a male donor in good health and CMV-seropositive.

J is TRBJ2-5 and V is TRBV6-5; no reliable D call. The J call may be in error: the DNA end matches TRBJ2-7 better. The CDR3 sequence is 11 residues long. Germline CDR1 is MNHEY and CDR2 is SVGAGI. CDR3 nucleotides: TGTGCCAGCAGTCGAATCTACGAGCAGTACTTC. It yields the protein CASSRIYEQYF.

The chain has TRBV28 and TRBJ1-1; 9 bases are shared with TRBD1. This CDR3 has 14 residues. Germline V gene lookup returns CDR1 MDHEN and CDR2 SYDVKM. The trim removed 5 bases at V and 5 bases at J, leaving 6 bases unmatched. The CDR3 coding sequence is TGTGCCAGCAGTCCTGGACAGGGGAGAACTGAAGCTTTCTTT. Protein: CASSPGQGRTEAFF.

The CDR3 protein is CARSLVWTSGYEQYF. The CDR3 nucleotides read TGTGCCAGAAGCTTGGTTTGGACTAGCGGCTACGAGCAGTACTTC. This chain links TRBV5-3 with TRBJ2-7; 10 bases are shared with TRBD2. TRBV5-3 is identified as an open reading frame with a role that is uncertain. The CDR3 consists of 15 residues. Unmatched junction bases numbered 3, after V lost 0 bases and J lost 3 bases.

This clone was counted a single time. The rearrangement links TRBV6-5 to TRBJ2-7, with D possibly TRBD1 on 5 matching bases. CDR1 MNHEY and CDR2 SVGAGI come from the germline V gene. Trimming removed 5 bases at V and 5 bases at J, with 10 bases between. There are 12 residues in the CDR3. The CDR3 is CASSAPGNEQYF. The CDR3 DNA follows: TGTGCCAGCAGTGCCCCAGGGAACGAGCAGTACTTC.

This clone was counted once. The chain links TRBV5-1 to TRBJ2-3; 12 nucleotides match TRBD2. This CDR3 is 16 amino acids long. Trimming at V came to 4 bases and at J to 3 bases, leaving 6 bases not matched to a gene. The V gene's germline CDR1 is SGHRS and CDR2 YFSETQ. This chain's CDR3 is CASSMGTSGPTDTQYF. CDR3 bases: TGCGCCAGCAGCATGGGGACTAGCGGGCCGACAGATACGCAGTATTTT. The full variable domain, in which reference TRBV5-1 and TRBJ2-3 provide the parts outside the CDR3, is KAGVTQTPRYLIKTRGQQVTLSCSPISGHRSVSWYQQTPGQGLQFLFEYFSETQRNKGNFPGRFSGRQFSNSRSEMNVSTLELGDSALYLCASSMGTSGPTDTQYFGPGTRLTVL.

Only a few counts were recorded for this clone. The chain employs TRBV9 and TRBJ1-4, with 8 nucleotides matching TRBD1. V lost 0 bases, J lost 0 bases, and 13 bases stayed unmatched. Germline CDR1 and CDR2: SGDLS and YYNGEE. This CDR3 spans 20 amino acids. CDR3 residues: CASSVVGQGALITTNEKLFF. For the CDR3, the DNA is TGTGCCAGCAGCGTAGTTGGGCAGGGGGCTTTGATAACAACTAATGAAAAACTGTTTTTT.

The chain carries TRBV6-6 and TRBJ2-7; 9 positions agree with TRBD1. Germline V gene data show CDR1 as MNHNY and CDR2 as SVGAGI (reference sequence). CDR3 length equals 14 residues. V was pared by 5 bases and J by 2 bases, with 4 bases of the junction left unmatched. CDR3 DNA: TGTGCCAGCAGTCCCCGGGACAGGGCCTACGAGCAGTACTTC. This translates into CASSPRDRAYEQYF.

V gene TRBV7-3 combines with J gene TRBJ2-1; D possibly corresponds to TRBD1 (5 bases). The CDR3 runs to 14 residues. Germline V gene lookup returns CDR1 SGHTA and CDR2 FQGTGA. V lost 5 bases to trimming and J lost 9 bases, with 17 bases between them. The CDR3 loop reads CASSPGQQSSEQFF. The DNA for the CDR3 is TGTGCCAGCAGCCCCGGACAACAATCAAGTGAGCAGTTCTTC.